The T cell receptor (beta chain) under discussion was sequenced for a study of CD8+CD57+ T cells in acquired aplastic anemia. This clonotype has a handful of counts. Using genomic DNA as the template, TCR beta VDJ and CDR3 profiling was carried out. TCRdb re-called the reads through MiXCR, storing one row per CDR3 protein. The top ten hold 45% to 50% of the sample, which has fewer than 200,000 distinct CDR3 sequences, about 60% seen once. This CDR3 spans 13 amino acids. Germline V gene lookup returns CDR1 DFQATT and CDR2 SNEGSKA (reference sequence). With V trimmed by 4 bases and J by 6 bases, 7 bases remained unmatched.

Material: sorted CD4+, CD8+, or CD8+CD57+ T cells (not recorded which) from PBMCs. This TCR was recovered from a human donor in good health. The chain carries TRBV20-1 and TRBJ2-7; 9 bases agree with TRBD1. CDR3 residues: CSANRDRVAEQYF. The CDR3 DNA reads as TGCAGTGCTAACCGGGACAGGGTGGCCGAGCAGTACTTC.